Given below is one T cell receptor beta chain in context. Authors' analysis steps: Cell counts per sample came from amplifying reference gene primers. The protocol was immunoSEQ multiplex PCR, while the TCRdb copy is restricted to in-frame clones and leaves out a portion. V and J calls and clone size are as listed in that table; D and trimming were resolved from the DNA. The sample has 30,000 or so clones, around 90% seen once; the top ten hold roughly 0.59%. The data belong to a study of blood T cell repertoires in COVID-19. Study as a whole: PBMCs, B-cell-depleted T cells, or T cells provided the cDNA or gDNA that made up the material.

This CDR3 has 13 residues. Germline CDR1 is SNHLY and CDR2 is FYNNEI. V trimming: 6 bases; J trimming: 4 bases; junction bases outside the gene matches: 4. The sample consisted of peripheral blood. The V and J genes are TRBV2 and TRBJ2-7; 9 nucleotides match TRBD1. The clonotype was recovered from a woman between 35 and 50 years old with active or convalescent COVID-19. CDR3 sequence reads: CASRRDRDYEQYF. The CDR3 DNA sequence: TGTGCCAGCAGGCGGGACAGGGATTACGAGCAGTACTTC.